These T cell receptor beta chains were read from a single sample in a study of cytomegalovirus exposure and HLA in healthy donors. Clones were sequenced by immunoSEQ multiplex PCR, and TCRdb holds only the in-frame ones, with some missing. Among roughly 230,000 clones listed, about 92% were seen once. Sequences were obtained from PBMCs. The source of these receptors is a woman aged 25 to 39 in good health and CMV-seronegative. Both conserved end residues are trimmed from each CDR3. Fields, in order: V gene, clone size, CDR3 protein. Expanded clones get a size class; other rows say once, few or many, or leave the size out.

V gene: TRBV28; clone size: NA; CDR3 protein: ASRGTEGGYEQY
V gene: TRBV5-8; clone size: NA; CDR3 protein: ASGGGDTGELF
V gene: TRBV6-1; clone size: NA; CDR3 protein: ASRRTSGPEEQF
V gene: TRBV4-1; clone size: NA; CDR3 protein: ASSPQPGLSYETQY
V gene: TRBV19; clone size: NA; CDR3 protein: ASSISSYGANVLT
V gene: TRBV27; clone size: NA; CDR3 protein: ASSHLLAGGTGELF
V gene: TRBV7-8; clone size: NA; CDR3 protein: ASSLDRENNQPQH
V gene: TRBV19; clone size: few; CDR3 protein: ASSKGGGQETQY
V gene: TRBV30; clone size: NA; CDR3 protein: AWRSRGYGYT
V gene: TRBV11-3; clone size: NA; CDR3 protein: ASSLREGGGSQETQY
V gene: TRBV7-3; clone size: NA; CDR3 protein: ASSSSGNEQF
V gene: TRBV4-1; clone size: NA; CDR3 protein: ASSRTSGTGEQY
V gene: TRBV15; clone size: once; CDR3 protein: ATSRGEGGTPYRYT
V gene: TRBV2; clone size: NA; CDR3 protein: ASSVRADNEKLF
V gene: TRBV27; clone size: NA; CDR3 protein: ASSVRDIGNEQF
V gene: TRBV1; clone size: NA; CDR3 protein: TSSQDPIISGYTGELF
V gene: TRBV28; clone size: NA; CDR3 protein: ATCRVGVAKNIQY
V gene: TRBV6-1; clone size: NA; CDR3 protein: ASSEHYLGTHSNQPQH
V gene: TRBV5-1; clone size: once; CDR3 protein: ASSFGGSPSYEQY
V gene: TRBV19; clone size: once; CDR3 protein: ASSTTGLSGANVLT
V gene: TRBV4-3; clone size: NA; CDR3 protein: ASSQEGGLAKNIQY
V gene: TRBV30; clone size: NA; CDR3 protein: AWSRDREQETQY
V gene: TRBV4-3; clone size: NA; CDR3 protein: ASSQDIAGWRDTQY
V gene: TRBV13; clone size: NA; CDR3 protein: ASSERGQRGELF
V gene: TRBV10-1; clone size: NA; CDR3 protein: ASSEPRTTHCTDTQY
V gene: TRBV7-2; clone size: NA; CDR3 protein: ASSFGLGAYQETQY
V gene: TRBV4-3; clone size: NA; CDR3 protein: ASSQVRSRLTIYGYT
V gene: TRBV11-3; clone size: NA; CDR3 protein: ASSQGHDEQY
V gene: TRBV19; clone size: NA; CDR3 protein: ASSPQGARPKNIQY
V gene: TRBV4-1; clone size: NA; CDR3 protein: ASSQLTGPSQDTGELF